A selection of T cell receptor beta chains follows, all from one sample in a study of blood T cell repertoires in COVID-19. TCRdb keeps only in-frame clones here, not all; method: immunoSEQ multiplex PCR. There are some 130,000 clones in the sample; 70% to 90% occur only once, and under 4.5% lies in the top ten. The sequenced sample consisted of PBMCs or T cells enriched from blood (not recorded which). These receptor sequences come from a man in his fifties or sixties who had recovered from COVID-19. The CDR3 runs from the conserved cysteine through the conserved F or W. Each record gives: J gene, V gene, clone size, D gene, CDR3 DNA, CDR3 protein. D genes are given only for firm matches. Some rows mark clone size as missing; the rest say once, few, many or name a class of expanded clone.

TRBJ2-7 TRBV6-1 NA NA TGTGCCAGCAGTGAAGGAGGGGCGGGGCTCGAGCAGTACTTC CASSEGGAGLEQYF
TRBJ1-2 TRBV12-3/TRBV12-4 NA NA TGTGCCAGCAGTTTCCAGGGGCGCGGTGGCTACACCTTC CASSFQGRGGYTF
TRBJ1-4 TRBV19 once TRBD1 TGTGCCAGTAGTCCCTGGACAGGGACCGAAAAACTGTTTTTT CASSPWTGTEKLFF
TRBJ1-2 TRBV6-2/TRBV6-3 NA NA TGTGCCAGCAGCATCCAGGGATTTAATGGCTACACCTTC CASSIQGFNGYTF
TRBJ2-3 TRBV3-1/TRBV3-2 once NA TGTGCCAGCAGCCCAACAGGGTCTACTACGCAGTATTTT CASSPTGSTTQYF
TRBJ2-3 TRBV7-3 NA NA TGTGCCAGCAGCTCGGGACCCGGGGGAGGAACGCAGTATTTT CASSSGPGGGTQYF
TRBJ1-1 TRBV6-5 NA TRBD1 TGTGCCAGCAGTCCTCCGGGACAGGGTAGCGCTGAAGCTTTCTTT CASSPPGQGSAEAFF
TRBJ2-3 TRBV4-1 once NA TGCGCCAGCAGCCAAGATCTAACCCGCGTGGATACGCAGTATTTT CASSQDLTRVDTQYF
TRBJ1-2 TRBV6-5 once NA TGTGCCAGCAGTTCCATCTTAGAAAATTATGGCTACACCTTC CASSSILENYGYTF
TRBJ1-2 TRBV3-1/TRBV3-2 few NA TGTGCCAGCAGCCTTAAGCAGGGGAATGGCTACACCTTC CASSLKQGNGYTF
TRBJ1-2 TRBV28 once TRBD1 TGTGCCAGCAGTTTATTTCGAGGGGGCGACTATGGCTACACCTTC CASSLFRGGDYGYTF
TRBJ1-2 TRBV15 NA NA TGTGCCACCAGGACATTAAAGGCTAACTATGGCTACACCTTC CATRTLKANYGYTF
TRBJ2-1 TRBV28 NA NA TGTGCCAGCAGTTTACTACTCAATGAGCAGTTCTTC CASSLLLNEQFF
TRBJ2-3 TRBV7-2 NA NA TGTGCCAGCAGCACGAACGCCGGGGATACGCAGTATTTT CASSTNAGDTQYF
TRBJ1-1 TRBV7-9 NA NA TGTGCCAGCAGGCCCAGGGGTTTCGGGGACACTGAAGCTTTCTTT CASRPRGFGDTEAFF
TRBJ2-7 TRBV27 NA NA TGTGCCAGCAGTGCCCGGACTCCTACTGCTTCCTACGAGCAGTACTTC CASSARTPTASYEQYF
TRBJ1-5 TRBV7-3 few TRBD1 TGTGCCAGCAGCATAGGGACAGGGGGCGAGCGTCAGCCCCAGCATTTT CASSIGTGGERQPQHF
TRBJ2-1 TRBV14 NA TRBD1 TGTGCCAGCAGCCAAGCGGACAGGGCTTCCTACAATGAGCAGTTCTTC CASSQADRASYNEQFF
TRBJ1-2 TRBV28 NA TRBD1 TGTGCCAGCAAGACAGGGTGGAACTATGGCTACACCTTC CASKTGWNYGYTF
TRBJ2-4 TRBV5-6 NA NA TGTGCCAGCAGCTCGCGTCTGGGCTTCAAAAACATTCAGTACTTC CASSSRLGFKNIQYF
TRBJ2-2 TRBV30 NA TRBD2 TGTGCCTGGAGGCGGACTAGCCGGACCGGGGAGCTGTTTTTT CAWRRTSRTGELFF
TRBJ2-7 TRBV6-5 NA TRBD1 TGTGCCAGCAAGTTTCAAGGACAGGGTTTTTACGAGCAGTACTTC CASKFQGQGFYEQYF
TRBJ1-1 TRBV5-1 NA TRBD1 TGCGCCAGCAGCTTTGCAGGGGGTTACACTGAAGCTTTCTTT CASSFAGGYTEAFF
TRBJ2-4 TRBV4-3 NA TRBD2 TGCGCCAGCAGCCTAGGGACTAGCGCCAACAAAAACATTCAGTACTTC CASSLGTSANKNIQYF
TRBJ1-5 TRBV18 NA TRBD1 TGTGCCAGCTCACCAGACGACAGGGCTAATCAGCCCCAGCATTTT CASSPDDRANQPQHF
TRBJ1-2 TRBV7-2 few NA TGTGCCAGCAGCGATGAGAGAGCTGGCTACACCTTC CASSDERAGYTF
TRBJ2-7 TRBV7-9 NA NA TGTGCCAGCAGCCTCGACGGGATGGAAAGCGAGCAGTACTTC CASSLDGMESEQYF
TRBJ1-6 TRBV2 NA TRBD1 TGTGCCAGCAGCGGACAGGGATATTCACCCCTCCACTTT CASSGQGYSPLHF
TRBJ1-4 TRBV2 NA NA TGTGCCAGCACCTCCCGGGAGACTAATGAAAAACTGTTTTTT CASTSRETNEKLFF
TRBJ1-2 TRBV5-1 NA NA TGCGCCAGCGGGGCGGACAGTAACTATGGCTACACCTTC CASGADSNYGYTF
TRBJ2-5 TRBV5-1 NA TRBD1 TGCGCCAGCAGCTTCACAGGGGGCAGCGAGACCCAGTACTTC CASSFTGGSETQYF
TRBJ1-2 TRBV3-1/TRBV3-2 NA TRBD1 TGTGCCAGCAGCCAAGCGGACAGGAGACCACAGCACTATGGCTACACCTTC CASSQADRRPQHYGYTF
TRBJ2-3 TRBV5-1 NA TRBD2 TGCGCCAGCAGCTTGTCTAGCGGGGGCTCGATAGATACGCAGTATTTT CASSLSSGGSIDTQYF
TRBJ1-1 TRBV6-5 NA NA TGTGCCAGCAAGAGGGGGTTACGGACTGAAGCTTTCTTT CASKRGLRTEAFF
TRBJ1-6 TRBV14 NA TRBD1 TGTGCCAGCAGCCAGATGCCGGGACAGGGGTATTCACCCCTCCACTTT CASSQMPGQGYSPLHF
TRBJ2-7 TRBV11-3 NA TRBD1 TGTGCCAGCAGCAAGGGACAGGGTGACGGATACGAGCAGTACTTC CASSKGQGDGYEQYF
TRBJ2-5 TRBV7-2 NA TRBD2 TGTGCCAGCAGCTCCCAAGCGGGAGCGGCCCAAGAGACCCAGTACTTC CASSSQAGAAQETQYF
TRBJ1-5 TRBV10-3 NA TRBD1 TGTGCCATCAGCCAGACAGGGAGCAATCAGCCCCAGCATTTT CAISQTGSNQPQHF
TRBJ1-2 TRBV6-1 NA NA TGTGCCAGCAGTGATACTGGACAGATGCTTAACTATGGCTACACCTTC CASSDTGQMLNYGYTF
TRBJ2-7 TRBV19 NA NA TGTGCCAGTAGTATAGATGCGGGGGCCGGGTCCTACGAGCAGTACTTC CASSIDAGAGSYEQYF
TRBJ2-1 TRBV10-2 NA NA TGCGCCAGCAGAGAAGTAGCCCGGGGCAATGAGCAGTTCTTC CASREVARGNEQFF
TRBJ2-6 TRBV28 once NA TGTGCCAGCAGTTTCGATAGCTCTGGGGCCAACGTCCTGACTTTC CASSFDSSGANVLTF
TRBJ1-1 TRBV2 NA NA TGTGCCAGCAGTGAAGCCCGAGGGAGGAACACTGAAGCTTTCTTT CASSEARGRNTEAFF
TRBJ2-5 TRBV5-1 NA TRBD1 TGCGCCAGCAGGGAAGGGACAGGACAAGAGACCCAGTACTTC CASREGTGQETQYF
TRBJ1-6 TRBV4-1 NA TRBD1 TGCGCCAGCAGCCAAGTGGCAGGGGGCGGGCCGGGTTCACCCCTCCACTTT CASSQVAGGGPGSPLHF
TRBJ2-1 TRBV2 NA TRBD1 TGTGCCAGCAGTGATCTCGGACAGGGAGTCAATGAGCAGTTCTTC CASSDLGQGVNEQFF
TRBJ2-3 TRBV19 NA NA TGTGCCAGTAGTATAGATCCTCTAGGACTAACCCCGGGCGCAGATACGCAGTATTTT CASSIDPLGLTPGADTQYF
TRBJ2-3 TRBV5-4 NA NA TGTGCCAGCAGCTTTCGGGGGGCAAGCACAGATACGCAGTATTTT CASSFRGASTDTQYF
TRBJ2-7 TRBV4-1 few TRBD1 TGCGCCAGCAGCCAATTGGACAGGGATTCGGACGAGCAGTACTTC CASSQLDRDSDEQYF
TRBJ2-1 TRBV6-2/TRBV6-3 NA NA TGTGCCAGCAGTTACTTTAGGGTAGAAGGGGACAATGAGCAGTTCTTC CASSYFRVEGDNEQFF
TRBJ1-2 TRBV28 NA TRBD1 TGTGCCAGCAGTTTAGGGACAGGGCGGTCCTATGGCTACACCTTC CASSLGTGRSYGYTF
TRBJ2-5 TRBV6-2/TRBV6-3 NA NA TGTGCCAGCAGCCGGGACTTGGGGCGAGAGACCCAGTACTTC CASSRDLGRETQYF